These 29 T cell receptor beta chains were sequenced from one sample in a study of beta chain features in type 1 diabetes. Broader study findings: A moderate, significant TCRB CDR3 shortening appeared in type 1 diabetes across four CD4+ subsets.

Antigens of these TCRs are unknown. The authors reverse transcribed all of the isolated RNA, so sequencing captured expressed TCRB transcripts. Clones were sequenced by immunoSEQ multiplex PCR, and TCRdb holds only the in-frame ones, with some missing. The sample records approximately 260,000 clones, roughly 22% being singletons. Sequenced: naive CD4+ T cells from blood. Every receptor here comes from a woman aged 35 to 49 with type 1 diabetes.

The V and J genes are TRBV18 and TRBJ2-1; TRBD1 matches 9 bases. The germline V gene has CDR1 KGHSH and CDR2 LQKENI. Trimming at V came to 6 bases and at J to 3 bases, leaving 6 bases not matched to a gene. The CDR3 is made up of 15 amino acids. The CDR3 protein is CASSPDRGFYNEQFF. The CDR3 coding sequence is TGTGCCAGCTCTCCTGACAGGGGGTTCTACAATGAGCAGTTCTTC. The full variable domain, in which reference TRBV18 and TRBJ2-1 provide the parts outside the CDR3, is NAGVMQNPRHLVRRRGQEARLRCSPMKGHSHVYWYRQLPEEGLKFMVYLQKENIIDESGMPKERFSAEFPKEGPSILRIQQVVRGDSAAYFCASSPDRGFYNEQFFGPGTRLTVL.

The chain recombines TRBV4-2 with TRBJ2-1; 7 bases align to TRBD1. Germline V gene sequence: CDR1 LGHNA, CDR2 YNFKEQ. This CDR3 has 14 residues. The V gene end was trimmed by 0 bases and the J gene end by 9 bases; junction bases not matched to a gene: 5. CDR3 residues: CASSQEGQPPEQFF. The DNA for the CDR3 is TGTGCCAGCAGCCAAGAGGGACAGCCTCCTGAGCAGTTCTTC.

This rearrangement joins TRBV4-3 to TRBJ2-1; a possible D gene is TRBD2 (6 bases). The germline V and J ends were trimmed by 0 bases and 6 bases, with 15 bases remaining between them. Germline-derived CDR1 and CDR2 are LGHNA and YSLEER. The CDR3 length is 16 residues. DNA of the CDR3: TGCGCCAGCAGCCAAGATGAGGGCGGGACCGGCAATGAGCAGTTCTTC. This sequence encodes CASSQDEGGTGNEQFF.

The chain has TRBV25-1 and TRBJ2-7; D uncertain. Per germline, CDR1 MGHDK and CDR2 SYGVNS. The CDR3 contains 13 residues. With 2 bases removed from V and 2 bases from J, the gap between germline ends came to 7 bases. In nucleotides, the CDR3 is TGTGCCAGCAGTGAAATATACACCTACGAGCAGTACTTC. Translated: CASSEIYTYEQYF.

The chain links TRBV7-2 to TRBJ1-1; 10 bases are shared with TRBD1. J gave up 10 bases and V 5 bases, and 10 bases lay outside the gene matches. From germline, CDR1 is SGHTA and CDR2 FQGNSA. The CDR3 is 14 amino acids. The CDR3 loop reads CASSLTPGQGRAFF. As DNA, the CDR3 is TGTGCCAGCAGCCTCACTCCGGGACAGGGGAGAGCTTTCTTT.

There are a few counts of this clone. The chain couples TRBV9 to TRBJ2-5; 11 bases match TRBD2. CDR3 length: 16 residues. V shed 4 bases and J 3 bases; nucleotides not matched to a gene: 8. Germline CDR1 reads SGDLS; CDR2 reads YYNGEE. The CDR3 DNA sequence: TGTGCCAGCAGCCCACGTAGCGGGAGGGCCGAAGAGACCCAGTACTTC. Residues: CASSPRSGRAEETQYF.

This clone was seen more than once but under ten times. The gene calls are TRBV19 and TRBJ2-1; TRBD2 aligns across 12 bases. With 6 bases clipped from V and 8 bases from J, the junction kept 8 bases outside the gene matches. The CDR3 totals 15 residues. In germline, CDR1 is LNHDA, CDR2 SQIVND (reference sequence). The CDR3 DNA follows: TGTGCCAGTAGGACTAGCGGGAGTTTCAGAGATGAGCAGTTCTTC. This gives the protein CASRTSGSFRDEQFF.

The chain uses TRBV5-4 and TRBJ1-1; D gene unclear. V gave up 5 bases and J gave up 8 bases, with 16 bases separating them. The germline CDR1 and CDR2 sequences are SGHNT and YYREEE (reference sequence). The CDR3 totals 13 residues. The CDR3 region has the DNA TGTGCCAGCAGTCCTCGACCTGACGGGGAAGCTTTCTTT. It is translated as CASSPRPDGEAFF.

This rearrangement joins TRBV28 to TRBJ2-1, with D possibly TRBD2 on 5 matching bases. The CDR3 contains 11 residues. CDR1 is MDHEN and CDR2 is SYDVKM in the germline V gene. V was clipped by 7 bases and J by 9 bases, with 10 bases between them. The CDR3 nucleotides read TGTGCCAGCACCCTCGAGGGTGAGCAGTTCTTC. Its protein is CASTLEGEQFF. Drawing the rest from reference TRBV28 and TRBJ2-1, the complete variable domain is DVKVTQSSRYLVKRTGEKVFLECVQDMDHENMFWYRQDPGLGLRLIYFSYDVKMKEKGDIPEGYSVSREKKERFSLILESASTNQTSMYLCASTLEGEQFFGPGTRLTVL.

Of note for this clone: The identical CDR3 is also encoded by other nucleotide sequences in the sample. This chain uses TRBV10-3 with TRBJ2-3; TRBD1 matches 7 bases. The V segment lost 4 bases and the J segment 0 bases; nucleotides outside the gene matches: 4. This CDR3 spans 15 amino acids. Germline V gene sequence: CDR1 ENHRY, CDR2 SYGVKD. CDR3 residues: CAISGGQISTDTQYF. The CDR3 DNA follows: TGTGCCATCAGTGGGGGACAGATAAGCACAGATACGCAGTATTTT.

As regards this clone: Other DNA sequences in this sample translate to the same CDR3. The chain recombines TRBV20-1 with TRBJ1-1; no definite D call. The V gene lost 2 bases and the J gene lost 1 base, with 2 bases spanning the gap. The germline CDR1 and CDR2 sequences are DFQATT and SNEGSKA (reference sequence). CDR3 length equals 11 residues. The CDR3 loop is CSARRNTEAFF. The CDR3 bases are TGCAGTGCTAGACGGAACACTGAAGCTTTCTTT.

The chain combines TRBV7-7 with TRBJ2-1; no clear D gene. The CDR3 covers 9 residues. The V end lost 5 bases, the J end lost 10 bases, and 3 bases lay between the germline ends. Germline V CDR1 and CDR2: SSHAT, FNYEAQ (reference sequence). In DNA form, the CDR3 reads TGTGCCAGCAGCCAGGAGCAGTTCTTC. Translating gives CASSQEQFF.

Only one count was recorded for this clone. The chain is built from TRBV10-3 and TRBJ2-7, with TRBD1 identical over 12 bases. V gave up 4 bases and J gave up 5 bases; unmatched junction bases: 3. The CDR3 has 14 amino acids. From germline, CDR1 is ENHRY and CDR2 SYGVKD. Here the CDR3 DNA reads TGTGCCATCAGTGGGGACAGGGGGCGCAACGAGCAGTACTTC. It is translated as CAISGDRGRNEQYF.

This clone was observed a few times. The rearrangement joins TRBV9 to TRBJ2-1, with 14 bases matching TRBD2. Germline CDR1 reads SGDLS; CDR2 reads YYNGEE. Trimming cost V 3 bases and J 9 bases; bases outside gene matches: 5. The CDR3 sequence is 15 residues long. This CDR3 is CASSAGTSGSTEQFF. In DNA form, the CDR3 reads TGTGCCAGCAGCGCGGGGACTAGCGGGAGTACTGAGCAGTTCTTC.

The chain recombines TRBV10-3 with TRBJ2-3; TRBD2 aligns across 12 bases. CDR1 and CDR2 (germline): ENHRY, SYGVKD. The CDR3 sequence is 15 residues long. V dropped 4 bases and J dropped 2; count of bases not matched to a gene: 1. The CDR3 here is CAISGTSGATDTQYF. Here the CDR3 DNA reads TGTGCCATCAGTGGGACTAGCGGGGCCACAGATACGCAGTATTTT.

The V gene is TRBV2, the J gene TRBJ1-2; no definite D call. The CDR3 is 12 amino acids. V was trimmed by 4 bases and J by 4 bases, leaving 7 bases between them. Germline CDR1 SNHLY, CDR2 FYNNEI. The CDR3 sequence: CASSVGVYGYTF. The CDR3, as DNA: TGTGCCAGCAGTGTGGGAGTCTATGGCTACACCTTC.

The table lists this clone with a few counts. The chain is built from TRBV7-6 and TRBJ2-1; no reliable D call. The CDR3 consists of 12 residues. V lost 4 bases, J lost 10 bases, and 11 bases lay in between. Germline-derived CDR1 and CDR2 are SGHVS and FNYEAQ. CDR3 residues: CASSSQLSEQFF. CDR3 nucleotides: TGTGCCAGCAGCTCTCAACTAAGCGAGCAGTTCTTC.

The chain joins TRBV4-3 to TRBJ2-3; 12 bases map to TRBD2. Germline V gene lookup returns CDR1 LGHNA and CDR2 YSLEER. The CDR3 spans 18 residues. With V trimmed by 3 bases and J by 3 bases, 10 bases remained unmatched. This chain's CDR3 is CASSHFTGTSGFTDTQYF. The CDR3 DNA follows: TGCGCCAGCAGCCATTTCACCGGGACTAGCGGGTTTACAGATACGCAGTATTTT.

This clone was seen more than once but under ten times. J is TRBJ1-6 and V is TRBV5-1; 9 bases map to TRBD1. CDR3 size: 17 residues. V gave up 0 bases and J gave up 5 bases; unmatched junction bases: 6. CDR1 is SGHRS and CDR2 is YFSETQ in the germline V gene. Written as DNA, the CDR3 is TGCGCCAGCAGCTTGGCCCGGGACAGGGTTGATAATTCACCCCTCCACTTT. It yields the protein CASSLARDRVDNSPLHF.

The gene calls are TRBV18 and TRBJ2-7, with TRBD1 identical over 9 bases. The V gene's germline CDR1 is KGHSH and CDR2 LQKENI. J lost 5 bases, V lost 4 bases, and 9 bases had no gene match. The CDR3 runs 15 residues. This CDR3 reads CASSRQGDISDEQYF. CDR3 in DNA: TGTGCCAGCTCACGACAGGGGGATATATCGGACGAGCAGTACTTC.

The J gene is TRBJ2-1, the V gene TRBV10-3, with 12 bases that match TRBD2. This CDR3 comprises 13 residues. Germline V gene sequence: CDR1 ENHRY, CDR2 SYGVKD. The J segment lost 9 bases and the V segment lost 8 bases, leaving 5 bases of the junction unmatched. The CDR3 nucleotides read TGTGCCATCGAGACTAGCGGGAGATCTGAGCAGTTCTTC. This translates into CAIETSGRSEQFF.

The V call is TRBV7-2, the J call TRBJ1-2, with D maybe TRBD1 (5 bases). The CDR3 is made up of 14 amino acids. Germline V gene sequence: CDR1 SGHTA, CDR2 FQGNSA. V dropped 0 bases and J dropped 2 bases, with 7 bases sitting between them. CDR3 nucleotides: TGTGCCAGCAGCTTAGCGGCAGGGAACTATGGCTACACCTTC. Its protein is CASSLAAGNYGYTF. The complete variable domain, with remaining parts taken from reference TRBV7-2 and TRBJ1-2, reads GAGVSQSPSNKVTEKGKDVELRCDPISGHTALYWYRQSLGQGLEFLIYFQGNSAPDKSGLPSDRFSAERTGGSVSTLTIQRTQQEDSAVYLCASSLAAGNYGYTFGSGTRLTVV.

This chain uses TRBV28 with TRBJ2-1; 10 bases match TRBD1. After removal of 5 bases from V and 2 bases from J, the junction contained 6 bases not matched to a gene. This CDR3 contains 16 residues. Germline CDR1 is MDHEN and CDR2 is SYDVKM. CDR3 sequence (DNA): TGTGCCAGCAGTGGGTTAGGGACAGGGGCCTACAATGAGCAGTTCTTC. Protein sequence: CASSGLGTGAYNEQFF.

CDR3 sequence reads: CASSFQREGTDTQYF. The CDR3 DNA follows: TGCGCCAGCAGCTTCCAGCGGGAGGGGACAGATACGCAGTATTTT. The rearrangement uses TRBV5-1 and TRBJ2-3; 10 bases agree with TRBD2. The CDR3 has 15 amino acids. CDR1 is SGHRS and CDR2 is YFSETQ in the germline V gene. After removal of 2 bases from V and 3 bases from J, the junction contained 3 bases not matched to a gene.

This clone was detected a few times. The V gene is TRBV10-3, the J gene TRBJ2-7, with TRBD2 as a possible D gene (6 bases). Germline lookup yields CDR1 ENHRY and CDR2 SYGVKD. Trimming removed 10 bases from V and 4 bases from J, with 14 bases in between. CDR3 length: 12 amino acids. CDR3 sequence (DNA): TGTGCCACGCGGGACGGCGTGTACGAGCAGTACTTC. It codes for CATRDGVYEQYF.

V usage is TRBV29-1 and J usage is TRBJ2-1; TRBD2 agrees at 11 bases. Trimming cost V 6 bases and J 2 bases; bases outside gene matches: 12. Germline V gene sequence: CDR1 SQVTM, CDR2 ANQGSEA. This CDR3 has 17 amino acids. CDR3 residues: CSVAGTSGFQTYNEQFF. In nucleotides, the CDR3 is TGCAGCGTAGCCGGGACTAGCGGTTTTCAGACCTACAATGAGCAGTTCTTC.

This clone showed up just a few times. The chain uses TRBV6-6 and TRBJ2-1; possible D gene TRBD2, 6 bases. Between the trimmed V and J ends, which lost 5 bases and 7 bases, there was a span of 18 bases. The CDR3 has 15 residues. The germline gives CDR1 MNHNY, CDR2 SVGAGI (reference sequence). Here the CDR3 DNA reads TGTGCCAGCAGTCTCCGCGGAGGGAGCAAGAATGAGCAGTTCTTC. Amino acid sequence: CASSLRGGSKNEQFF.

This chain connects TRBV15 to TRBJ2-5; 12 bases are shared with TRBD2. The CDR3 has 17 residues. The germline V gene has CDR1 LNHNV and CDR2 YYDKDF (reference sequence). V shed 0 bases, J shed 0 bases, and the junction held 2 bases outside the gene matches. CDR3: CATSRDGLAGYQETQYF. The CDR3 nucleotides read TGTGCCACCAGCAGAGACGGACTAGCGGGGTACCAAGAGACCCAGTACTTC.

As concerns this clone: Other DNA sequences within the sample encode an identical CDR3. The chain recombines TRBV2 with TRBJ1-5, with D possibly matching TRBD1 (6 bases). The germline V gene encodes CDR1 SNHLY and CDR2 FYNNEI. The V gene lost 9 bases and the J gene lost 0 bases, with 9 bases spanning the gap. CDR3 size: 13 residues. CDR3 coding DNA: TGTGCCAGTTCAGGGGATAGCAATCAGCCCCAGCATTTT. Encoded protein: CASSGDSNQPQHF.